This entry is about one T cell receptor (beta chain). As yet, its antigen is unknown. This entry comes from a study of post-analysis software for immune sequencing data. Findings and limits, study-wide: Comparison of patients with controls showed five or six TRBV segments more frequent in patients, TRBV5-6, TRBV5-1 and TRBV20-1 among them. Strong co-clustering by F measure was seen for same-batch samples.

Germline V gene sequence: CDR1 SGHVS, CDR2 FQNEAQ. The CDR3 is made up of 15 amino acids. The J segment lost 1 base and the V segment lost 5 bases, leaving 4 bases of the junction unmatched. cDNA libraries for TCR beta contained unique molecular identifiers. When about 1 to 11 million T cells were used, they gave about 490,000 cDNA molecules. Using its own MiXCR run on the PCR reads, TCRdb lists one record per CDR3 protein. The sample carries fewer than 850,000 distinct CDR3 sequences, roughly 27% recorded once. The gene calls are TRBV7-8 and TRBJ1-5, with 8 bases that match TRBD1. This clonotype originated in a girl aged 5-17 years with multiple sclerosis. Sequenced input: blood. CDR3 coding DNA: TGTGCCAGCAGCCCGGACAGGGCCAGCAATCAGCCCCAGCATTTT. This translates into CASSPDRASNQPQHF.